Presented here are 25 T cell receptor beta chains from one specimen sequenced in a study of response to subunit inactivated influenza vaccine. One entry per CDR3 protein, called by TCRdb with MiXCR from the RT-PCR reads. This table has roughly 500,000 distinct CDR3 sequences, more than 15% appearing once. The sequences come from CD4+ T cells sorted from PBMCs, collected around 25 months after vaccination. These receptors all come from a man between 50 and 69 years old who received an inactivated influenza vaccine.

In regard to this clonotype: This sequence may be a read error, since a much larger clone differs from it by one base. This chain joins TRBV2 and TRBJ2-3; D call uncertain. The CDR3 is 13 amino acids. CDR1 and CDR2 from the germline V gene are SNHLY and FYNNEI. This CDR3 reads CASGEVAVNTQYF. The CDR3 coding sequence is TGTGCCAGCGGTGAAGTTGCGGTGAATACGCAGTATTTT.

This clonotype was counted a few times. The rearrangement uses TRBV10-3 and TRBJ1-5, with TRBD1 as a possible D gene (6 bases). The germline V gene has CDR1 ENHRY and CDR2 SYGVKD. CDR3 size: 16 residues. The V end lost 0 bases, the J end lost 1 base, and 10 bases lay between the germline ends. The CDR3 sequence is CAISESGAASNQPQHF. DNA of the CDR3: TGTGCCATCAGTGAGTCGGGGGCCGCCAGCAATCAGCCCCAGCATTTT.

This clonotype turned up a few times. This rearrangement joins TRBV11-2 to TRBJ2-2, with 8 bases fitting TRBD1. Germline V gene data show CDR1 as SGHAT and CDR2 as FQNNGV. The trim removed 2 bases at V and 7 bases at J, leaving 6 bases unmatched. This CDR3 region has 15 residues. CDR3 sequence reads: CASSLSAGTGGELFF. For the CDR3, the DNA is TGTGCCAGCAGCTTAAGCGCGGGGACAGGCGGGGAGCTGTTTTTT.

This clonotype has a handful of counts. The J gene is TRBJ2-1, the V gene TRBV5-5; D gene ambiguous. The germline V and J ends were trimmed by 4 bases and 8 bases, with 13 bases remaining between them. The CDR3 extends over 13 amino acids. The germline gives CDR1 SGHKS, CDR2 YYEKEE (reference sequence). CDR3 region: CASSPGPADEQFF. The CDR3 DNA is TGTGCCAGCAGCCCGGGCCCGGCGGATGAGCAGTTCTTC.

This clonotype was counted many times. V is TRBV29-1 and J is TRBJ2-1; D is perhaps TRBD1 or TRBD2 (5 bases each). V was clipped by 4 bases and J by 0 bases, with 10 bases between them. The CDR3 spans 14 residues. Germline V gene lookup returns CDR1 SQVTM and CDR2 ANQGSEA. The CDR3: CSVGGGGSYNEQFF. The DNA of the CDR3 is TGCAGCGTTGGAGGTGGGGGCTCCTACAATGAGCAGTTCTTC.

The rearrangement links TRBV12-3 or TRBV12-4 to TRBJ2-2, with TRBD2 identical over 13 bases. The length of the CDR3 is 17 residues. V gave up 2 bases and J gave up 3 bases; unmatched junction bases: 3. The CDR3 DNA follows: TGTGCCAGCAGTTTAACTAGCGGGGGGGTGGACACCGGGGAGCTGTTTTTT. Protein product: CASSLTSGGVDTGELFF.

The V gene is TRBV7-2, the J gene TRBJ2-5; 8 positions agree with TRBD1. V was pared by 3 bases and J by 4 bases, with 4 bases of the junction left unmatched. In germline, CDR1 is SGHTA, CDR2 FQGNSA. The CDR3 is made up of 14 amino acids. CDR3 protein: CASSFQGAGETQYF. The CDR3 DNA reads TGTGCCAGCAGCTTTCAGGGGGCGGGAGAGACCCAGTACTTC. The full variable domain, in which reference TRBV7-2 and TRBJ2-5 provide the parts outside the CDR3, is GAGVSQSPSNKVTEKGKDVELRCDPISGHTALYWYRQSLGQGLEFLIYFQGNSAPDKSGLPSDRFSAERTGGSVSTLTIQRTQQEDSAVYLCASSFQGAGETQYFGPGTRLLVL.

This clonotype was seen a handful of times. The rearrangement joins TRBV20-1 to TRBJ1-1; D ambiguous. Germline-derived CDR1 and CDR2 are DFQATT and SNEGSKA (reference sequence). Trimming took off 4 bases at V and 0 bases at J, with 12 bases between the two ends. CDR3 length equals 14 residues. CDR3 sequence (DNA): TGCAGTGCTAAGGCAGGCTCGATGAACACTGAAGCTTTCTTT. Residues: CSAKAGSMNTEAFF.

This sequence joins TRBV20-1 and TRBJ2-6; D may be TRBD1 (6 bases). CDR1 is DFQATT and CDR2 is SNEGSKA in the germline V gene (reference sequence). Trimming stripped 6 bases from V and 0 bases from J, with 18 bases between. CDR3 length equals 17 residues. In nucleotides, the CDR3 is TGCAGTGCAAACCTCCGGGACACAAACTCTGGGGCCAACGTCCTGACTTTC. Translation gives CSANLRDTNSGANVLTF.

In this sample, this clonotype turned up many times. The chain uses TRBV5-1 and TRBJ2-1; 9 positions agree with TRBD2. The germline gives CDR1 SGHRS, CDR2 YFSETQ. V shed 4 bases and J 3 bases; nucleotides not matched to a gene: 17. The CDR3 extends over 19 amino acids. The CDR3 DNA follows: TGCGCCAGCAGCCTAAGGGCTAGCGGGGCGCTACAAATCTACAATGAGCAGTTCTTC. It is translated as CASSLRASGALQIYNEQFF.

This clonotype was detected only a few times. The chain recombines TRBV9 with TRBJ2-3; no clear D gene. Germline V CDR1 and CDR2: SGDLS, YYNGEE. The CDR3 extends over 16 amino acids. Deletions cut 4 bases from V and 0 bases from J, with 15 bases between. The CDR3 DNA reads TGTGCCAGCAGCCCCCCGGGCGGAGTGAGCACAGATACGCAGTATTTT. Protein sequence: CASSPPGGVSTDTQYF.

The chain is built from TRBV28 and TRBJ2-7, with TRBD1 identical over 11 bases. The V gene end was trimmed by 6 bases and the J gene end by 8 bases; junction bases not matched to a gene: 9. CDR3 length equals 14 residues. Germline values: CDR1 MDHEN, CDR2 SYDVKM. The CDR3 reads CASSAGQGASQQYF. CDR3 sequence (DNA): TGTGCCAGCAGCGCTGGACAGGGGGCAAGCCAGCAGTACTTC.

This clonotype has a handful of counts. The gene calls are TRBV25-1 and TRBJ2-1; 8 bases align to TRBD2. Germline V gene lookup returns CDR1 MGHDK and CDR2 SYGVNS. This CDR3 has 15 residues. Trimming removed 1 base from V and 4 bases from J; junction bases left unmatched: 3. CDR3 loop: CASSESTSGYNEQFF. The CDR3 DNA reads as TGTGCCAGCAGTGAATCCACTAGCGGTTACAATGAGCAGTTCTTC.

This clonotype was found a few times. In nucleotides, the CDR3 is TGCGCCAGCAGCCCAGAAGGGTCTGGAAACACCATATATTTT. Its translation: CASSPEGSGNTIYF. The rearrangement joins TRBV5-1 to TRBJ1-3; unclear D gene. CDR3 length: 14 amino acids. The V and J ends lost 4 bases and 1 base respectively, with 9 bases between them. CDR1 and CDR2 from the germline V gene are SGHRS and YFSETQ.

This clonotype was counted only a few times. The chain combines TRBV20-1 with TRBJ2-7, with 7 bases fitting TRBD2. The CDR3 consists of 13 residues. CDR1 and CDR2 from the germline V gene are DFQATT and SNEGSKA (reference sequence). The V and J ends lost 5 bases and 2 bases, in that order; junction bases with no gene match: 6. The CDR3 DNA is TGCAGTGCTCCCGGACTAGTCCCCTACGAGCAGTACTTC. Its translation: CSAPGLVPYEQYF.

The chain is built from TRBV7-2 and TRBJ2-5; the D gene is possibly TRBD2 (5 bases). The CDR3 runs to 14 residues. From germline, CDR1 is SGHTA and CDR2 FQGNSA. With 2 bases removed from V and 5 bases from J, the gap between germline ends came to 12 bases. The CDR3, as DNA: TGTGCCAGCAGCTTACGTGGGAGCAGGGAGACCCAGTACTTC. Its translation is CASSLRGSRETQYF.

Only a few counts were recorded for this clonotype. The rearrangement uses TRBV5-1 and TRBJ2-1, with TRBD1 matching 11 bases. The length of the CDR3 is 16 residues. Germline values: CDR1 SGHRS, CDR2 YFSETQ. Trimming removed 5 bases from V and 4 bases from J; junction bases left unmatched: 8. The CDR3 nucleotides are TGCGCCAGCAGTCGGGACAGGGGGTCTTTATACAATGAGCAGTTCTTC. Translation: CASSRDRGSLYNEQFF.

Turning to this clonotype: Germline is not matched at one junction end, which may reflect a read error. The chain couples TRBV9 to TRBJ2-3; 7 nucleotides align to TRBD2. The germline CDR1 and CDR2 sequences are SGDLS and YYNGEE. The length of the CDR3 is 13 residues. The CDR3 coding sequence is TGTGCCAGCAGCGTGACTAGCAGAGATACGCAGTATTTT. Translated: CASSVTSRDTQYF.

The CDR3 region has the DNA TGTGCCAGCAGCCCCGTCAGTGGGGACATTCAGCCCCAGCATTTT. This translates into CASSPVSGDIQPQHF. The gene calls are TRBV7-9 and TRBJ1-5; maybe TRBD1 (6 bases). The V gene lost 5 bases and the J gene lost 6 bases, with 17 bases spanning the gap. CDR1 SEHNR and CDR2 FQNEAQ come from the germline V gene (reference sequence). The CDR3 extends over 15 amino acids.

This clonotype occurred a few times. The chain carries TRBV25-1 and TRBJ1-4; 7 nucleotides agree with TRBD1. The junction had 8 bases not matched to a gene; V was cut back by 5 bases and J by 5 bases. The CDR3 is made up of 15 amino acids. Germline lookup yields CDR1 MGHDK and CDR2 SYGVNS. CDR3 residues: CASSSSTGPNEKLFF. CDR3 nucleotide sequence: TGTGCCAGCAGTTCCTCGACAGGGCCAAATGAAAAACTGTTTTTT.

There are a few counts of this clonotype. The V and J genes are TRBV5-1 and TRBJ2-5, with D possibly being TRBD2 (6 bases). Trimming took 0 bases from V and 5 from J, leaving 14 bases between them. CDR3 size: 15 residues. Germline V lookup: CDR1 SGHRS, CDR2 YFSETQ. The CDR3 DNA is TGCGCCAGCAGCTTGGAGCCCGGGAGAGGGGAGACCCAGTACTTC. It specifies CASSLEPGRGETQYF.

This chain connects TRBV10-3 to TRBJ2-5; the match to TRBD2 covers 11 bases. Looked up from germline, CDR1 is ENHRY and CDR2 is SYGVKD. V shed 8 bases, J shed 1 base, and the junction held 3 bases outside the gene matches. The CDR3 totals 14 residues. This CDR3 reads CAIASGGPQETQYF. CDR3 bases: TGTGCCATCGCTAGCGGGGGGCCCCAAGAGACCCAGTACTTC.

This clonotype was found many times. The chain links TRBV20-1 to TRBJ2-5; perhaps TRBD2 as D (6 bases). The V end was cut by 6 bases, the J end by 5 bases, with 10 bases between. Germline V gene sequence: CDR1 DFQATT, CDR2 SNEGSKA (reference sequence). CDR3 length equals 11 residues. The CDR3 DNA reads TGCAGTGCGGAGGGGACGGAGACCCAGTACTTC. Amino acid sequence: CSAEGTETQYF.

This rearrangement joins TRBV7-8 to TRBJ2-7; D call uncertain. Trimming shortened V by 1 base and J by 4 bases, and 11 bases separated the two germline ends. The germline V gene has CDR1 SGHVS and CDR2 FQNEAQ. This CDR3 comprises 14 residues. The CDR3 spells CASSLDWQSYEQYF. For the CDR3, the DNA is TGTGCCAGCAGCTTAGACTGGCAATCGTACGAGCAGTACTTC. Using reference TRBV7-8 and TRBJ2-7 for the parts outside the CDR3, the full variable domain is GAGVSQSPRYKVAKRGQDVALRCDPISGHVSLFWYQQALGQGPEFLTYFQNEAQLDKSGLPSDRFFAERPEGSVSTLKIQRTQQEDSAVYLCASSLDWQSYEQYFGPGTRLTVT.

This clonotype appeared a few times. The rearrangement joins TRBV7-8 to TRBJ2-3; D gene uncertain. This CDR3 has 13 residues. Germline-derived CDR1 and CDR2 are SGHVS and FQNEAQ. V was clipped by 3 bases and J by 9 bases, with 13 bases between them. CDR3 sequence (DNA): TGTGCCAGCAGCTTTAGGGCTCGAGCCACGCAGTATTTT. Encoded protein: CASSFRARATQYF.